A selection of T cell receptor beta chains follows, all from one sample in a study of shared clonotypes between healthy human individuals. Data came from immunoSEQ multiplex PCR; TCRdb stores just in-frame clones and leaves some out. The sample records 800,000 to 1,200,000 clones, around 78% being singletons. Specimen: memory CD4+ T cells from PBMCs. The source is a young man in good health. Some clones in this sample may be carry-over from other donors' samples. Both conserved end residues are part of each CDR3. The D gene is left open where the match is weak. Size values are once, few and many counts, or a class for expanded clones, and some rows have none.

CDR3: CASSLSGRGIGQPQHF
DNA: TGTGCCAGCAGTTTATCAGGCAGGGGGATCGGACAGCCCCAGCATTTT
D: TRBD1
V: TRBV27
size: -
J: TRBJ1-5

CDR3: CASRSTGAAGGYTF
DNA: TGTGCCAGCAGGTCCACAGGGGCCGCCGGCGGCTACACCTTC
D: TRBD1
V: TRBV28
size: -
J: TRBJ1-2

CDR3: CASSQESHRRNTEAFF
DNA: TGCGCCAGCAGCCAAGAGTCCCACAGGAGGAACACTGAAGCTTTCTTT
D: -
V: TRBV4-3
size: -
J: TRBJ1-1

CDR3: CASRTAGTGSYEQYF
DNA: TGTGCCAGCAGGACCGCCGGGACAGGCTCCTACGAGCAGTACTTC
D: TRBD1
V: TRBV28
size: -
J: TRBJ2-7

CDR3: CASSPGPGTPYEQYF
DNA: TGTGCCAGCAGCCCCGGACCCGGGACCCCGTACGAGCAGTACTTC
D: -
V: TRBV7-9
size: -
J: TRBJ2-7

CDR3: CASSPAGTGSYGYTF
DNA: TGTGCCAGCAGTCCAGCCGGGACAGGGAGCTATGGCTACACCTTC
D: TRBD1
V: TRBV6-6
size: -
J: TRBJ1-2

CDR3: CASIEEAGQPQHF
DNA: TGTGCCAGTATCGAAGAGGCTGGGCAGCCCCAGCATTTT
D: -
V: TRBV6-1
size: few
J: TRBJ1-5

CDR3: CARTLWGQGAQEVRGTERGTEAFF
DNA: TGTGCCAGAACCCTTTGGGGACAGGGGGCGCAAGAGGTAAGGGGTACCGAACGAGGAACTGAAGCTTTCTTT
D: TRBD1
V: TRBV5-3
size: -
J: TRBJ1-1

CDR3: CARSRKRRSYEQYF
DNA: TGTGCCAGAAGCCGAAAGCGGAGGTCCTACGAGCAGTACTTC
D: -
V: TRBV5-3
size: -
J: TRBJ2-7

CDR3: CASSSAPSGMGNEQFF
DNA: TGTGCCAGCAGCAGCGCGCCTAGCGGGATGGGCAATGAGCAGTTCTTC
D: TRBD2
V: TRBV7-2
size: -
J: TRBJ2-1

CDR3: CASRGQGGADGYTF
DNA: TGTGCCAGCAGGGGCCAGGGGGGGGCCGATGGCTACACCTTC
D: TRBD1
V: TRBV6-1
size: -
J: TRBJ1-2

CDR3: CASSQGASGRAGDTQYF
DNA: TGTGCCAGCAGCCAGGGGGCTAGCGGGAGGGCCGGAGATACGCAGTATTTT
D: TRBD2
V: TRBV7-6
size: -
J: TRBJ2-3

CDR3: CSAPAGAGGANVLTF
DNA: TGCAGCGCCCCGGCGGGGGCGGGGGGGGCCAACGTCCTGACTTTC
D: -
V: TRBV29-1
size: -
J: TRBJ2-6

CDR3: CASSTLAGGGEQYF
DNA: TGTGCCAGCAGCACTCTAGCGGGAGGAGGCGAGCAGTACTTC
D: TRBD2
V: TRBV11-3
size: few
J: TRBJ2-7

CDR3: CASSKRDRVTNEKLFF
DNA: TGTGCCAGCAGCAAACGGGACAGGGTTACTAATGAAAAACTGTTTTTT
D: TRBD1
V: TRBV5-6
size: -
J: TRBJ1-4

CDR3: CASSLSTRPFSYEQYF
DNA: TGCGCCAGCAGCTTGTCCACACGACCCTTCTCCTACGAGCAGTACTTC
D: -
V: TRBV5-1
size: -
J: TRBJ2-7

CDR3: CSVRAGAEQFF
DNA: TGCAGCGTCAGAGCGGGAGCTGAGCAGTTCTTC
D: TRBD2
V: TRBV29-1
size: -
J: TRBJ2-1

CDR3: CASSPPARQTYGYTF
DNA: TGTGCCAGTAGTCCCCCCGCGAGGCAGACCTATGGCTACACCTTC
D: -
V: TRBV19
size: -
J: TRBJ1-2

CDR3: CASGWTGQGEFGQPQHF
DNA: TGTGCTAGTGGTTGGACGGGACAGGGAGAGTTCGGTCAGCCCCAGCATTTT
D: TRBD1
V: TRBV12-5
size: few
J: TRBJ1-5

CDR3: CAIGGQGNSPLHF
DNA: TGTGCCATCGGTGGACAGGGGAATTCACCCCTCCACTTT
D: TRBD1
V: TRBV2
size: many
J: TRBJ1-6

CDR3: CASTPRGLTEAFF
DNA: TGTGCCAGCACCCCCAGGGGACTGACTGAAGCTTTCTTT
D: -
V: TRBV6-1
size: -
J: TRBJ1-1

CDR3: CASSLIRTSSDTQYF
DNA: TGTGCCAGCAGTCTTATCCGGACTAGCTCAGATACGCAGTATTTT
D: TRBD2
V: TRBV27
size: -
J: TRBJ2-3

CDR3: CASSSGTPSTRGYTF
DNA: TGTGCCAGCAGCAGCGGGACGCCCTCTACGCGGGGCTACACCTTC
D: -
V: TRBV28
size: -
J: TRBJ1-2

CDR3: CASSLGHLGETQYF
DNA: TGCGCCAGCAGCTTGGGCCACCTCGGAGAGACCCAGTACTTC
D: -
V: TRBV5-1
size: many
J: TRBJ2-5

CDR3: CASIRGDRTDYGYTF
DNA: TGTGCCAGCATCCGAGGGGACAGGACTGACTATGGCTACACCTTC
D: TRBD1
V: TRBV28
size: -
J: TRBJ1-2

CDR3: CASSLEGITTGELFF
DNA: TGCGCCAGCAGCTTGGAGGGGATTACGACAGGGGAGCTGTTTTTT
D: -
V: TRBV5-1
size: -
J: TRBJ2-2

CDR3: CASSPTLGGDTQYF
DNA: TGTGCCAGCAGTCCCACCCTGGGAGGGGATACGCAGTATTTT
D: TRBD2
V: TRBV28
size: -
J: TRBJ2-3

CDR3: CASSLGQGRYEQYF
DNA: TGCGCCAGCAGCTTGGGACAGGGGAGGTACGAGCAGTACTTC
D: TRBD1
V: TRBV5-1
size: -
J: TRBJ2-7

CDR3: CASSPRDRAYEQYF
DNA: TGTGCCAGCAGCCCCCGGGACAGGGCTTACGAGCAGTACTTC
D: TRBD1
V: TRBV11-3
size: -
J: TRBJ2-7

CDR3: CASSYSTGVNYGYTF
DNA: TGTGCCAGCAGTTACTCAACAGGGGTTAACTATGGCTACACCTTC
D: TRBD1
V: TRBV6-5
size: -
J: TRBJ1-2

CDR3: CASSEGQGAFQPQHF
DNA: TGTGCCAGCAGTGAGGGACAGGGGGCTTTTCAGCCCCAGCATTTT
D: TRBD1
V: TRBV2
size: -
J: TRBJ1-5

CDR3: CASSSLGKTRRGYNEQFF
DNA: TGTGCCAGCAGCTCCCTGGGGAAAACTCGTCGAGGCTACAATGAGCAGTTCTTC
D: -
V: TRBV7-8
size: -
J: TRBJ2-1

CDR3: CASSEGTGIPPYNEQFF
DNA: TGTGCCAGCAGCGAAGGGACAGGGATCCCCCCCTACAATGAGCAGTTCTTC
D: TRBD1
V: TRBV5-4
size: -
J: TRBJ2-1

CDR3: CASSSRQAEQYF
DNA: TGTGCCAGCAGCTCTCGACAGGCCGAGCAGTACTTC
D: -
V: TRBV5-6
size: -
J: TRBJ2-7

CDR3: CASSLDSPEYF
DNA: TGTGCCAGCAGCTTGGATTCCCCCGAGTACTTC
D: -
V: TRBV5-5
size: -
J: TRBJ2-4

CDR3: CASSSERETQYF
DNA: TGTGCCAGCAGCTCTGAGAGGGAAACGCAGTATTTT
D: -
V: TRBV7-8
size: few
J: TRBJ2-3

CDR3: CASSPRREGLIGSNEQFF
DNA: TGTGCCAGCTCACCACGACGGGAGGGCCTAATCGGTTCTAATGAGCAGTTCTTC
D: TRBD2
V: TRBV18
size: -
J: TRBJ2-1

CDR3: CASSDRVAGTGELFF
DNA: TGTGCCAGCAGTGACAGGGTCGCAGGTACCGGGGAGCTGTTTTTT
D: -
V: TRBV2
size: -
J: TRBJ2-2

CDR3: CASSDLQIYEQYF
DNA: TGTGCCAGCAGTGATCTGCAAATCTACGAGCAGTACTTC
D: -
V: TRBV2
size: -
J: TRBJ2-7

CDR3: CASSIGDRGGYNEQFF
DNA: TGTGCCAGTAGTATTGGCGACAGGGGGGGTTACAATGAGCAGTTCTTC
D: TRBD1
V: TRBV19
size: -
J: TRBJ2-1

CDR3: CASSQGAVHEQYF
DNA: TGTGCCAGCAGTCAGGGGGCGGTCCACGAGCAGTACTTC
D: TRBD1
V: TRBV28
size: -
J: TRBJ2-7

CDR3: CASTRLAGAYEQYF
DNA: TGTGCCAGCACCCGACTAGCGGGTGCCTACGAGCAGTACTTC
D: TRBD2
V: TRBV28
size: -
J: TRBJ2-7

CDR3: CASSLAGAMGTQYF
DNA: TGTGCCAGCAGCTTAGCGGGGGCTATGGGTACGCAGTATTTT
D: -
V: TRBV7-2
size: -
J: TRBJ2-3

CDR3: CASSLAHITGELFF
DNA: TGTGCCAGCAGCTTAGCCCATATCACCGGGGAGCTGTTTTTT
D: -
V: TRBV7-6
size: -
J: TRBJ2-2

CDR3: CAWSAGSGVPSYNEQFF
DNA: TGTGCCTGGAGTGCTGGGTCTGGGGTTCCATCCTACAATGAGCAGTTCTTC
D: -
V: TRBV30
size: -
J: TRBJ2-1

CDR3: CASSAWVFEDSRSPQTEKLFF
DNA: TGTGCCAGCAGCGCTTGGGTATTCGAGGACAGCCGAAGCCCTCAGACTGAAAAACTGTTTTTT
D: -
V: TRBV9
size: -
J: TRBJ1-4

CDR3: CASSLSTKRGAGENEKLFF
DNA: TGTGCCAGCAGTTTATCGACGAAACGGGGCGCAGGGGAGAATGAAAAACTGTTTTTT
D: -
V: TRBV27
size: -
J: TRBJ1-4

CDR3: CASSLGGQGNTEAFF
DNA: TGTGCCAGCAGCTTGGGGGGACAGGGGAACACTGAAGCTTTCTTT
D: TRBD1
V: TRBV5-4
size: -
J: TRBJ1-1

CDR3: CASSASGTGGYYSNQPQHF
DNA: TGTGCCAGCAGTGCCTCCGGGACAGGGGGATACTATAGCAATCAGCCCCAGCATTTT
D: TRBD1
V: TRBV2
size: -
J: TRBJ1-5

CDR3: CASSQRRGRGETQYF
DNA: TGTGCCAGCAGCCAAAGGAGGGGGCGCGGGGAGACCCAGTACTTC
D: -
V: TRBV5-4
size: -
J: TRBJ2-5

CDR3: CASTTYATNEKLFF
DNA: TGCGCCAGCACCACCTATGCAACTAATGAAAAACTGTTTTTT
D: -
V: TRBV4-1
size: few
J: TRBJ1-4

CDR3: CASRGIAYNEQFF
DNA: TGTGCCAGCAGGGGAATTGCCTACAATGAGCAGTTCTTC
D: -
V: TRBV11-2
size: -
J: TRBJ2-1

CDR3: CASSQEVGNTEAFF
DNA: TGCGCCAGCAGCCAAGAAGTCGGGAACACTGAAGCTTTCTTT
D: -
V: TRBV4-3
size: -
J: TRBJ1-1

CDR3: CASKAITEAFF
DNA: TGTGCCAGCAAGGCCATCACTGAAGCTTTCTTT
D: -
V: TRBV28
size: few
J: TRBJ1-1